Following are 17 T cell receptor beta chains from one sample sequenced in a study of T cells in narcolepsy. Produced via immunoSEQ multiplex PCR; TCRdb's table is partial and in-frame only. This table has some 32,000 clones, 82% appearing once. The sequencing input was CD45RA- memory CD4+ T cells from PBMCs. The origin of the receptors is a human donor with narcolepsy.

This clone was recorded only once. The chain has TRBV6-1 and TRBJ2-3, with TRBD2 matching over 15 bases. The junction had 5 bases not matched to a gene; V was cut back by 4 bases and J by 3 bases. CDR3 size: 17 residues. The germline V gene has CDR1 MNHNS and CDR2 SASEGT. Written as DNA, the CDR3 is TGTGCCAGCAGTGCCGGACTAGCGGGAGGGCCAACAGATACGCAGTATTTT. Amino acids: CASSAGLAGGPTDTQYF.

The CDR3 DNA is TGTGCCAGCAGTTTAGAGGAGCCCCAGCATTTT. This translates into CASSLEEPQHF. This chain links TRBV28 with TRBJ1-5, with D uncertain. The CDR3 covers 11 residues. Germline CDR1 is MDHEN and CDR2 is SYDVKM. V lost 2 bases and J lost 8, with 4 bases in between.

V gene TRBV30 combines with J gene TRBJ2-7, with 10 bases matching TRBD1. This CDR3 is 16 amino acids long. The V and J ends lost 3 bases and 3 bases, in that order; junction bases with no gene match: 11. The germline CDR1 and CDR2 sequences are GTSNPN and SVGIG (reference sequence). The CDR3 sequence is CAWRTHSGQGFYEQYF. The CDR3 DNA sequence: TGTGCCTGGAGAACACACTCGGGACAGGGGTTCTACGAGCAGTACTTC.

This chain joins TRBV27 and TRBJ1-2, with 9 bases that match TRBD1. CDR1 and CDR2 from the germline V gene are MNHEY and SMNVEV (reference sequence). The CDR3 covers 15 residues. The V gene end was trimmed by 5 bases and the J gene end by 8 bases; junction bases not matched to a gene: 12. CDR3 nucleotide sequence: TGTGCCAGCAGTCCCGGGGACAGGGAAACTAAAGGCTACACCTTC. Amino acid sequence: CASSPGDRETKGYTF.

CDR3 loop: CASRTGSPYEQYF. CDR3 DNA sequence: TGTGCCAGCCGGACAGGGTCCCCCTACGAGCAGTACTTC. This rearrangement joins TRBV2 to TRBJ2-7; 8 nucleotides agree with TRBD1. Germline V gene sequence: CDR1 SNHLY, CDR2 FYNNEI. The CDR3 extends over 13 amino acids. V was clipped by 8 bases and J by 2 bases; unmatched bases: 5.

The chain carries TRBV18 and TRBJ2-5, with D maybe TRBD2 (5 bases). The J call may be incorrect, as the DNA end agrees better with TRBJ2-7. CDR3 length equals 12 residues. Looked up from germline, CDR1 is KGHSH and CDR2 is LQKENI. The chain's CDR3 is CASSPLGGEQYF. The CDR3 nucleotides read TGTGCCAGCTCACCATTAGGAGGCGAGCAGTACTTC.

The V call is TRBV5-1, the J call TRBJ2-7; 9 nucleotides line up with TRBD1. The CDR3 length is 14 residues. The V and J ends lost 7 bases and 0 bases, in that order; junction bases with no gene match: 5. Germline V lookup: CDR1 SGHRS, CDR2 YFSETQ. The CDR3 nucleotides are TGCGCCAGCCAACCGGGACAGGGCTCCTACGAGCAGTACTTC. Translating it yields CASQPGQGSYEQYF.

J is TRBJ1-5 and V is TRBV15; tentative D call: TRBD1 (5 bases). Germline CDR1 LNHNV, CDR2 YYDKDF (reference sequence). There are 16 residues in the CDR3. The ends were cut back, 4 bases at V and 0 bases at J, with 13 bases in the middle. The CDR3 coding sequence is TGTGCCACCAGCAAAGCGGCAGGGATTAGCAATCAGCCCCAGCATTTT. It specifies CATSKAAGISNQPQHF.

V usage is TRBV6-1 and J usage is TRBJ1-2; possibly TRBD1 for D (5 bases). This CDR3 has 15 amino acids. Deletions cut 0 bases from V and 6 bases from J, with 14 bases between. Looked up from germline, CDR1 is MNHNS and CDR2 is SASEGT. In DNA, the CDR3 is TGTGCCAGCAGTGAAGCGCTGGCAGGGAGGGATGGCTACACCTTC. This encodes CASSEALAGRDGYTF.

The chain recombines TRBV19 with TRBJ1-5, with D perhaps matching TRBD1 (6 bases). The CDR3 runs to 16 residues. CDR1 and CDR2 (germline): LNHDA, SQIVND (reference sequence). Trimming left V 7 bases short and J 9 bases short, with 25 bases between. CDR3 amino acids: CASMGTRGPVISPQHF. As DNA, the CDR3 is TGTGCCAGTATGGGGACCAGGGGACCGGTTATTTCGCCCCAGCATTTT.

V gene TRBV6-5 combines with J gene TRBJ1-2; D unresolved. Trimming left V 2 bases short and J 1 base short, with 8 bases between. CDR3 length: 14 residues. Looked up from germline, CDR1 is MNHEY and CDR2 is SVGAGI. The CDR3 DNA sequence: TGTGCCAGCAGTTACAGGGCGGATAACTATGGCTACACCTTC. This translates into CASSYRADNYGYTF.

This sequence joins TRBV6-5 and TRBJ1-2, with D unresolved. Deletions cut 5 bases from V and 6 bases from J, with 19 bases between. Per the germline V gene, CDR1 is MNHEY and CDR2 is SVGAGI. The CDR3 length is 15 residues. CDR3 region: CASSGLSGTEDGYTF. CDR3 bases: TGTGCCAGCAGTGGACTCTCCGGCACGGAAGATGGCTACACCTTC.

The gene calls are TRBV5-1 and TRBJ2-3; D is ambiguous. The germline V gene encodes CDR1 SGHRS and CDR2 YFSETQ. The CDR3 sequence is 13 residues long. With 5 bases removed from V and 2 bases from J, the gap between germline ends came to 9 bases. Written as DNA, the CDR3 is TGCGCCAGCAGAGGTATGAACACAGATACGCAGTATTTT. Amino acid sequence: CASRGMNTDTQYF.

The rearrangement links TRBV28 to TRBJ2-7, with D hard to call. Trimming stripped 3 bases from V and 3 bases from J, with 12 bases between. CDR3 length: 14 amino acids. Looked up from germline, CDR1 is MDHEN and CDR2 is SYDVKM. CDR3 residues: CASSLRPRHYEQYF. In DNA form, the CDR3 reads TGTGCCAGCAGTTTGAGACCAAGACACTACGAGCAGTACTTC. The full variable domain, in which reference TRBV28 and TRBJ2-7 provide the parts outside the CDR3, is DVKVTQSSRYLVKRTGEKVFLECVQDMDHENMFWYRQDPGLGLRLIYFSYDVKMKEKGDIPEGYSVSREKKERFSLILESASTNQTSMYLCASSLRPRHYEQYFGPGTRLTVT.

This chain links TRBV4-1 with TRBJ2-2; the match to TRBD2 covers 7 bases. Germline V gene data show CDR1 as MGHRA and CDR2 as YSYEKL. The CDR3 is made up of 17 amino acids. V shed 4 bases, J shed 0 bases, and the junction held 8 bases outside the gene matches. The CDR3 sequence is CASSPGPAGANTGELFF. CDR3 DNA sequence: TGCGCCAGCAGCCCCGGGCCGGCGGGAGCGAACACCGGGGAGCTGTTTTTT.

V usage is TRBV9 and J usage is TRBJ1-1; D is undetermined. Trimming removed 2 bases at V and 1 base at J, with 9 bases between. Germline V gene data show CDR1 as SGDLS and CDR2 as YYNGEE. The CDR3 contains 14 residues. This CDR3 reads CASSVGHSNTEAFF. The DNA for the CDR3 is TGTGCCAGCAGCGTTGGTCATTCGAACACTGAAGCTTTCTTT.

This clone was detected only once. The chain has TRBV18 and TRBJ2-7; D ambiguous. The length of the CDR3 is 12 residues. Deletions cut 3 bases from V and 7 bases from J, with 10 bases between. CDR1 and CDR2 (germline): KGHSH, LQKENI. The CDR3 is CASSPLPPEQYF. In DNA form, the CDR3 reads TGTGCCAGCTCACCGCTCCCCCCAGAGCAGTACTTC.